These T cell receptor beta chains were read from a single sample in a study of blood T cell repertoires in COVID-19. Method: immunoSEQ multiplex PCR; TCRdb's copy keeps in-frame clones and lacks some. The sample has some 380,000 clones, 81% seen once. Source material: peripheral blood. These receptors were collected from a human donor with acute or convalescent COVID-19. The donor label of this sample is uncertain. Both conserved end residues are part of each CDR3. The D gene is left open where the match is weak. Size values are once, few and many counts, or a class for expanded clones, and some rows have none.

>NA|TRBJ1-6|TRBV7-8|NA
TGTGCCAGCAGCTTAGAGAGGGGGTTCTCTAATTCACCCCTCCACTTT
CASSLERGFSNSPLHF
>NA|TRBJ1-4|TRBV5-1|TRBD1
TGCGCCAGCAGCTCCGGACAGGGTGAAAAACTGTTTTTT
CASSSGQGEKLFF
>NA|TRBJ1-3|TRBV6-5|NA
TGTGCCAGCAGACCGGACACTGGAGGAAACACCATATATTTT
CASRPDTGGNTIYF
>NA|TRBJ1-5|TRBV10-3|NA
TGTGCCATCAGCCCAGAAAGCAATCAGCCCCAGCATTTT
CAISPESNQPQHF
>NA|TRBJ2-7|TRBV15|TRBD2
TGTGCCACCAGCTCAGTAGCGGGAGGCACTGGCGAGCAGTACTTC
CATSSVAGGTGEQYF
>few|TRBJ1-3|TRBV2|TRBD1
TGTGCCAGCACGGGACAGGGGACTGGAAACACCATATATTTT
CASTGQGTGNTIYF
>NA|TRBJ1-2|TRBV7-8|NA
TGTGCCAGCAGCTTATTCGGGGAGGACTATGGCTACACCTTC
CASSLFGEDYGYTF
>NA|TRBJ2-2|TRBV7-9|TRBD2
TGTGCCAGCAGCCCAGTCCGACTAGCGGGAGGTAGCACCGGGGAGCTGTTTTTT
CASSPVRLAGGSTGELFF
>once|TRBJ2-1|TRBV9|TRBD2
TGTGCCAGCAGCGTAGCGGGGGGTCCTAGCTCCTACAATGAGCAGTTCTTC
CASSVAGGPSSYNEQFF
>NA|TRBJ2-2|TRBV29-1|NA
TGCAGCGTTGAAGCCCGAGGGTCCAACACCGGGGAGCTGTTTTTT
CSVEARGSNTGELFF
>NA|TRBJ2-7|TRBV2|TRBD2
TGTGCCAGCAGAGTGCTAGCGGGGGGGCCTAACGAGCAGTACTTC
CASRVLAGGPNEQYF
>few|TRBJ1-1|TRBV18|NA
TGTGCCAGCTCACCAGATATAGGCGCGGGGGACACTGAAGCTTTCTTT
CASSPDIGAGDTEAFF
>few|TRBJ2-1|TRBV7-8|TRBD2
TGTGCCAGCAGCTTAGGGACTAGCGGGAGACTATGGTTCTTC
CASSLGTSGRLWFF
>NA|TRBJ1-6|TRBV18|TRBD1
TGTGCCAGCTCACCACCACAGGGGATAATCAATTCACCCCTCCACTTT
CASSPPQGIINSPLHF
>NA|TRBJ2-7|TRBV12-3/TRBV12-4|NA
TGTGCCAGCAGTTTTACGGACAGAAGATCGAAGTACTTC
CASSFTDRRSKYF
>NA|TRBJ2-7|TRBV6-1|NA
TGTGCCAGCAGTGAAGCGTGGGACATCGACGAGCAGTACTTC
CASSEAWDIDEQYF
>NA|TRBJ2-5|TRBV18|NA
TGTGCCAGCTCAACCTCACAGGGTTTAGAGACCCAGTACTTC
CASSTSQGLETQYF
>NA|TRBJ2-1|TRBV2|NA
TGTGCCAGTACTCCCGGGAGTGGGGTTTACAATGAGCAGTTCTTC
CASTPGSGVYNEQFF
>NA|TRBJ1-4|TRBV11-3|TRBD1
TGTGCCAGCAGCTTAGATGACTCCGGGGACAGGCCTAATGAAAAACTGTTTTTT
CASSLDDSGDRPNEKLFF
>few|TRBJ1-4|TRBV6-5|NA
TGTGCCAGCAACAATCAGGGACTGGGTGAAAAACTGTTTTTT
CASNNQGLGEKLFF
>NA|TRBJ2-5|TRBV7-9|TRBD2
TGTGCCAGCAGCAGACTAGCGGACCAAGAGACCCAGTACTTC
CASSRLADQETQYF
>NA|TRBJ1-1|TRBV19|NA
TGTGCCACCCTACCCCTGGGGGCAGGGGCCATGAACACTGAAGCTTTCTTT
CATLPLGAGAMNTEAFF
>NA|TRBJ1-1|TRBV29-1|NA
TGCAGCGTTGTGGCCAGGAACACTGAAGCTTTCTTT
CSVVARNTEAFF
>NA|TRBJ2-1|TRBV21-1|NA
TGTGCCAGCAGCAGACGGGACAGCGGGAATGAGCAGTTCTTC
CASSRRDSGNEQFF
>few|TRBJ1-5|TRBV28|TRBD1
TGTGCCAGCAGTGGGACAGGGGGACCTTATAGCAATCAGCCCCAGCATTTT
CASSGTGGPYSNQPQHF
>NA|TRBJ1-3|TRBV6-5|TRBD1
TGTGCCAGCAGACCAGGGGGATCTGGAAACACCATATATTTT
CASRPGGSGNTIYF
>NA|TRBJ2-7|TRBV28|NA
TGTGCCAGCACTTCAGAGGTACCCTACGAGCAGTACTTC
CASTSEVPYEQYF
>NA|TRBJ1-5|TRBV7-2|NA
TGTGCCAGCAGCTTAGTCGCGGACAATCAGCCCCAGCATTTT
CASSLVADNQPQHF
>NA|TRBJ1-1|TRBV2|NA
TGTGCCAGCAGGAAGGAACGAGGAACTGAAGCTTTCTTT
CASRKERGTEAFF
>NA|TRBJ2-1|TRBV7-2|TRBD2
TGTGCCAGCAGCGGATCTAGCGGGAGGAACAATGAGCAGTTCTTC
CASSGSSGRNNEQFF
>NA|TRBJ2-7|TRBV28|NA
TGTGCCAGCAGTTCCTCTTCAGGGGGGATGCGAGAGCAGTACTTC
CASSSSSGGMREQYF
>NA|TRBJ1-5|TRBV2|NA
TGTGCCAGCAGTGATGGCAGGGGCAATCAGCCCCAGCATTTT
CASSDGRGNQPQHF
>NA|TRBJ2-7|TRBV6-4|NA
TGTGCCAGCAGTGACAAAGGGGCCTCCTCCTACGAGCAGTACTTC
CASSDKGASSYEQYF
>NA|TRBJ2-5|TRBV5-4|NA
TGTGCCAGCAGCCCGGGAGGGACAGGGTTTTCAGAGACCCAGTACTTC
CASSPGGTGFSETQYF
>NA|TRBJ1-1|TRBV29-1|NA
TGCAGCGTTGAAGGTGGCGGGCTTGAAGCTTTCTTT
CSVEGGGLEAFF
>NA|TRBJ2-3|TRBV29-1|NA
TGCAGCGCCCAGGCGAGGTTTAGCGGCCGCACAGATACGCAGTATTTT
CSAQARFSGRTDTQYF
>NA|TRBJ2-1|TRBV7-9|TRBD2
TGTGCCAGCAGCTTAAGTGGGACTAGCGGCTACAATGAGCAGTTCTTC
CASSLSGTSGYNEQFF
>NA|TRBJ2-1|TRBV7-2|TRBD2
TGTGCCAGCAGCTCTCGGACTAGCGGGAGGCCCAATGAGCAGTTCTTC
CASSSRTSGRPNEQFF
>once|TRBJ2-7|TRBV18|TRBD2
TGTGCCAGCTCACTCGGGACTAGCGGGGGCCCCTACGAGCAGTACTTC
CASSLGTSGGPYEQYF
>NA|TRBJ2-2|TRBV18|NA
TGTGCCAGCTCACCAGCAGGGCACGGGGAGCTGTTTTTT
CASSPAGHGELFF
>NA|TRBJ1-2|TRBV28|NA
TGTGCCAGCGCACTTTCCACGAGCGGCTACACCTTC
CASALSTSGYTF
>NA|TRBJ1-1|TRBV5-1|TRBD1
TGCGCCAGCAGCGACCGGGACAGGGGACCCTTGAACACTGAAGCTTTCTTT
CASSDRDRGPLNTEAFF
>NA|TRBJ2-5|TRBV2|TRBD2
TGTGCCAGCAGTGCTAGCGGGAGGGAGACCCAGTACTTC
CASSASGRETQYF
>many|TRBJ2-7|TRBV11-2|NA
TGTGCCAGCAGCCTAGCCGATGGACACACCTACGAGCAGTACTTC
CASSLADGHTYEQYF
>NA|TRBJ1-4|TRBV28|NA
TGTGCCAGTAACGTAGGGAGTGGAAAACTGTTTTTT
CASNVGSGKLFF
>NA|TRBJ2-7|TRBV6-5|TRBD2
TGTGCCAGCAGTTATAGCGGGAGAGCCGAATACGAGCAGTACTTC
CASSYSGRAEYEQYF
>NA|TRBJ2-7|TRBV4-2|NA
TGTGCCAGCAGCCAAGAGACGAGGAACTACGAGCAGTACTTC
CASSQETRNYEQYF
>NA|TRBJ2-7|TRBV1|NA
TGCACCAGCAGCCAAGATCGCGGGGGAGCCTACGAGCAGTACTTC
CTSSQDRGGAYEQYF
>NA|TRBJ2-1|TRBV20-1|NA
TGCAGTGCTAGTAGCAGGGCCGACTCCTACAATGAGCAGTTCTTC
CSASSRADSYNEQFF
>NA|TRBJ2-7|TRBV5-1|NA
TGCGCCAGCAGCTTGGCAGTCACCTCCTACGAGCAGTACTTC
CASSLAVTSYEQYF
>NA|TRBJ2-7|TRBV5-1|TRBD2
TGCGCCAGCAGCTTGTCGACTAGCTGGGTCGAGCAGTACTTC
CASSLSTSWVEQYF
>NA|TRBJ1-3|TRBV19|TRBD1
TGTGCCAGTAGTATTTGGACAGGGGCGCATGGAAACACCATATATTTT
CASSIWTGAHGNTIYF
>NA|TRBJ1-3|TRBV6-1|NA
TGTGCCAGCAGTGAAGGGACACCTCTCTCTGGAAACACCATATATTTT
CASSEGTPLSGNTIYF